This TCR beta chain was recovered during a study of CD8 T cells in Susac syndrome. Sequencing of TCR beta was undertaken in CD8+ and CD4+ T cells derived from blood. Negative isolation was applied to CD8+ and CD4+ T cells, and FACS enrichment was applied to TEMRA cells. Germline V gene lookup returns CDR1 KGHDR and CDR2 SFDVKD. Trimming at V came to 7 bases and at J to 7 bases, leaving 10 bases not matched to a gene. The CDR3 has 15 amino acids. Random hexamers were used to reverse transcribe 0.5 to 1 ug of RNA. Across 54 Vbeta and 13 Jbeta, immunoSEQ multiplex PCR amplified TCR beta CDR3. TCRdb used MiXCR to reprocess the immunoSEQ multiplex PCR reads, holding one entry per CDR3 protein. The top ten clones hold 0.08% to 0.11% of a sample with roughly 200,000 distinct CDR3 sequences, about 95% of them seen once.

The material sequenced was CD4+ T cells from PBMCs. The source is a human donor in good health. The chain links TRBV24-1 to TRBJ2-1; 9 positions match TRBD2. The chain's CDR3 is CATRGAIAGVNEQFF. DNA of the CDR3: TGTGCCACCAGGGGGGCGATAGCGGGAGTGAATGAGCAGTTCTTC.